Listed below are T cell receptor beta chains from one sample, sequenced in a study of shared clonotypes between healthy human individuals. The data were produced by immunoSEQ multiplex PCR, yet TCRdb's version contains in-frame clones alone and is incomplete. The sample shows fewer than 650,000 clones, around three quarters of them seen only once. The sample comprised PBMCs. All receptors come from a woman between 40 and 55 years old in good health. Some clones in this sample may be carry-over from other donors' samples. CDR3s include the opening cysteine and the closing phenylalanine or tryptophan. Fields, in order: J gene, V gene, D gene, clone size, CDR3 protein, CDR3 DNA. D genes are given only for firm matches. Size tells how often a clone was seen (once, few, many) or the class of an expanded clone, and some rows leave it out.

J: TRBJ2-1
V: TRBV28
D: NA
size: NA
CDR3: CASSNPARGGQFF
DNA: TGTGCCAGCAGCAATCCCGCCCGAGGTGGGCAGTTCTTC

J: TRBJ2-7
V: TRBV2
D: NA
size: many
CDR3: CASSEYGGLYEQYF
DNA: TGTGCCAGCAGTGAATATGGGGGCTTATACGAGCAGTACTTC

J: TRBJ2-2
V: TRBV7-3
D: TRBD1
size: NA
CDR3: CASRQGLNTGELFF
DNA: TGTGCCAGTCGACAGGGGTTGAACACCGGGGAGCTGTTTTTT

J: TRBJ2-3
V: TRBV19
D: NA
size: NA
CDR3: CASSLPAVGTDTQYF
DNA: TGTGCCAGTAGTTTGCCGGCGGTAGGCACAGATACGCAGTATTTT

J: TRBJ1-1
V: TRBV6-1
D: NA
size: NA
CDR3: CASSEALGGGARPEAFF
DNA: TGTGCCAGCAGTGAAGCGCTCGGCGGGGGGGCGCGCCCTGAAGCTTTCTTT

J: TRBJ2-1
V: TRBV7-2
D: NA
size: NA
CDR3: CASSRHWDEGGNEQFF
DNA: TGTGCCAGCAGCCGACACTGGGACGAGGGGGGGAATGAGCAGTTCTTC

J: TRBJ1-1
V: TRBV29-1
D: NA
size: NA
CDR3: CSAAGNTEACF
DNA: TGCAGCGCTGCAGGGAACACTGAAGCTTGCTTT

J: TRBJ1-1
V: TRBV6-1
D: TRBD1
size: NA
CDR3: CASSGTGDTGAFF
DNA: TGTGCCAGCAGTGGGACAGGTGACACAGGAGCTTTCTTT

J: TRBJ2-7
V: TRBV5-6
D: TRBD1
size: NA
CDR3: CASASGTGVGYEQYF
DNA: TGTGCCAGCGCTTCCGGGACAGGGGTCGGTTACGAGCAGTACTTC

J: TRBJ2-2
V: TRBV15
D: NA
size: NA
CDR3: CATSNRLGGTGELFF
DNA: TGTGCCACCAGCAACCGATTAGGTGGGACCGGGGAGCTGTTTTTT

J: TRBJ2-2
V: TRBV5-4
D: TRBD2
size: NA
CDR3: CASSPQRDPTGELFF
DNA: TGTGCCAGCAGCCCCCAGCGGGACCCCACCGGGGAGCTGTTTTTT

J: TRBJ1-3
V: TRBV9
D: NA
size: NA
CDR3: CASSTQTEEYSGNTIYF
DNA: TGTGCCAGCAGCACACAGACTGAGGAGTACTCTGGAAACACCATATATTTT

J: TRBJ2-5
V: TRBV20-1
D: NA
size: few
CDR3: CSAKGSPTQYF
DNA: TGCAGTGCAAAGGGATCCCCTACCCAGTACTTC

J: TRBJ2-5
V: TRBV5-4
D: TRBD2
size: NA
CDR3: CASSIGLAGVETQYF
DNA: TGTGCCAGCAGCATCGGACTAGCGGGAGTGGAGACCCAGTACTTC

J: TRBJ2-5
V: TRBV10-3
D: NA
size: NA
CDR3: CAISEEPLQETQYF
DNA: TGTGCCATCAGTGAGGAGCCACTACAAGAGACCCAGTACTTC

J: TRBJ1-1
V: TRBV11-2
D: TRBD1
size: few
CDR3: CASSAGQGFTEAFF
DNA: TGTGCCAGCAGCGCGGGACAGGGGTTTACTGAAGCTTTCTTT

J: TRBJ2-7
V: TRBV29-1
D: TRBD1
size: NA
CDR3: CSVLKLTGTSYEQYF
DNA: TGCAGCGTCCTCAAATTGACAGGGACCTCCTACGAGCAGTACTTC

J: TRBJ2-5
V: TRBV11-3
D: TRBD2
size: NA
CDR3: CASSLVASGMGETQYF
DNA: TGTGCCAGCAGCTTAGTTGCTAGCGGGATGGGAGAGACCCAGTACTTC

J: TRBJ2-3
V: TRBV9
D: NA
size: NA
CDR3: CASSAGGGTGTDTQYF
DNA: TGTGCCAGCAGCGCGGGAGGGGGGACAGGCACAGATACGCAGTATTTT

J: TRBJ1-1
V: TRBV5-1
D: NA
size: NA
CDR3: CASSLGPPDTEAFF
DNA: TGCGCCAGCAGCTTGGGCCCCCCGGACACTGAAGCTTTCTTT